One sample yielded the 30 T cell receptor beta chains listed below, sequenced in a study of lymphopenia after photon versus proton radiotherapy (dated by TCRdb to about 2019). Libraries came from the immunoSEQ multiplex PCR assay. This is the immuneACCESS table as TCRdb keeps it, with only in-frame sequences that have V and J called. A part of the clones is gone; compared with another copy, unresolved V genes explain less than half, and the rest is unexplained. This sample lists 25,000 to 30,000 clones; about 86% were detected once. The leading ten clones occupy 40% to 50% of the sample. The sequencing here drew on peripheral blood, taken from a patient treated with proton-based radiotherapy. The receptors here all came from a woman between 55 and 75 years old with cholangiocarcinoma. Some clones in this sample may be carry-over from other donors' samples.

V gene TRBV19 combines with J gene TRBJ1-3, with no clear D. Germline values: CDR1 LNHDA, CDR2 SQIVND (reference sequence). V was clipped by 4 bases and J by 0 bases, with 10 bases between them. The CDR3 length is 15 residues. The CDR3 region has the DNA TGTGCCAGTAGTAAACAGATCCCCTCTGGAAACACCATATATTTT. Protein product: CASSKQIPSGNTIYF.

The chain is built from TRBV11-1 and TRBJ2-5; D gene ambiguous. Per the germline V gene, CDR1 is SGHAT and CDR2 is FQDESV (reference sequence). V was trimmed by 3 bases and J by 5 bases, leaving 7 bases between them. This CDR3 comprises 12 residues. CDR3 region: CASSFVGETQYF. The CDR3, as DNA: TGTGCCAGCAGCTTCGTGGGGGAGACCCAGTACTTC.

The chain employs TRBV10-1 and TRBJ1-6, with TRBD1 identical over 7 bases. The J segment lost 1 base and the V segment lost 3 bases, leaving 18 bases of the junction unmatched. Germline V gene data show CDR1 as WNHNN and CDR2 as SYGVQD (reference sequence). CDR3 length: 21 residues. In DNA form, the CDR3 reads TGCGCCAGCAGTGAACCAGAAATAACAACAGGGGAAAGGTCCTATAATTCACCCCTCCACTTT. This gives the protein CASSEPEITTGERSYNSPLHF.

The chain couples TRBV7-2 to TRBJ2-3, with D hard to call. CDR3 length: 14 amino acids. Looked up from germline, CDR1 is SGHTA and CDR2 is FQGNSA. V was clipped by 3 bases and J by 4 bases, with 11 bases between them. CDR3 sequence: CASSFNIFADTQYF. In DNA form, the CDR3 reads TGTGCCAGCAGCTTTAATATCTTCGCAGATACGCAGTATTTT.

This chain connects TRBV6-5 to TRBJ1-3; D unclear. The CDR3 loop spans 15 amino acids. Germline lookup yields CDR1 MNHEY and CDR2 SVGAGI. V was clipped by 5 bases and J by 0 bases, with 11 bases between them. The CDR3 DNA reads as TGTGCCAGCAGTACAACACCCAACTCTGGAAACACCATATATTTT. The encoded protein is CASSTTPNSGNTIYF.

The chain couples TRBV9 to TRBJ2-1; 7 nucleotides line up with TRBD2. Germline V CDR1 and CDR2: SGDLS, YYNGEE. CDR3 length: 15 residues. Trimming removed 5 bases from V and 6 bases from J; junction bases left unmatched: 11. CDR3 sequence (DNA): TGTGCCAGCAGGAACGGGGGAGGGCCTGGCAATGAGCAGTTCTTC. It translates to CASRNGGGPGNEQFF.

The chain combines TRBV25-1 with TRBJ1-5; no firm D call. The CDR3 totals 16 residues. Trimming stripped 5 bases from V and 2 bases from J, with 16 bases between. Germline V gene lookup returns CDR1 MGHDK and CDR2 SYGVNS. CDR3: CASSSDKGGGNQPQHF. The CDR3 DNA reads as TGTGCCAGCAGTAGTGATAAGGGAGGAGGCAATCAGCCCCAGCATTTT.

The CDR3 region is CASSLVTGGPGYEQYF. The DNA of the CDR3 is TGCGCCAGCAGCTTGGTTACGGGGGGACCCGGCTACGAGCAGTACTTC. The rearrangement links TRBV5-1 to TRBJ2-7; 7 bases agree with TRBD2. Germline CDR1 is SGHRS and CDR2 is YFSETQ. V was clipped by 0 bases and J by 3 bases; unmatched bases: 9. There are 16 residues in the CDR3.

J is TRBJ2-7 and V is TRBV18, with D maybe TRBD2 (6 bases). The CDR3 has 16 amino acids. Deletions cut 6 bases from V and 0 bases from J, with 18 bases between. Germline-derived CDR1 and CDR2 are KGHSH and LQKENI. The CDR3 DNA reads as TGTGCCAGCTCCCCCCTGGGGGGACCGAGCTCCTACGAGCAGTACTTC. This sequence encodes CASSPLGGPSSYEQYF.

CDR3 coding DNA: TGTGCCAGCAGCCTCTCAGGGGGGGGGCTCACTGAAGCTTTCTTT. Translating gives CASSLSGGGLTEAFF. The chain has TRBV27 and TRBJ1-1, with 7 nucleotides matching TRBD1. The junction had 11 bases not matched to a gene; V was cut back by 6 bases and J by 4 bases. CDR1 is MNHEY and CDR2 is SMNVEV in the germline V gene (reference sequence). The CDR3 sequence is 15 residues long.

The chain joins TRBV6-4 to TRBJ2-3; D is ambiguous. Trimming pared 4 bases from V and 2 bases from J, leaving 7 bases between. The germline V gene has CDR1 MRHNA and CDR2 SNTAGT. There are 13 residues in the CDR3. CDR3 region: CASSVLPTDTQYF. In DNA form, the CDR3 reads TGTGCCAGCAGTGTACTCCCCACAGATACGCAGTATTTT.

The chain links TRBV5-4 to TRBJ2-7; D gene uncertain. CDR3 length equals 14 residues. V shed 4 bases and J shed 1 base, with 12 bases lying between them. Looked up from germline, CDR1 is SGHNT and CDR2 is YYREEE (reference sequence). The CDR3 DNA follows: TGTGCCAGCAGCGAACAGACAAATTCCTACGAGCAGTACTTC. Translated, it gives CASSEQTNSYEQYF.

The gene calls are TRBV2 and TRBJ2-2, with 9 bases lining up with TRBD1. Losses at the gene ends were 0 bases for V and 4 bases for J; bases not matched to a gene: 3. In germline, CDR1 is SNHLY, CDR2 FYNNEI. The CDR3 spans 16 residues. CDR3 sequence: CASSEAGTGPTGELFF. The CDR3 DNA reads as TGTGCCAGCAGTGAAGCGGGGACAGGGCCCACCGGGGAGCTGTTTTTT. Supplemented by reference TRBV2 and TRBJ2-2, the full variable domain reads EPEVTQTPSHQVTQMGQEVILRCVPISNHLYFYWYRQILGQKVEFLVSFYNNEISEKSEIFDDQFSVERPDGSNFTLKIRSTKLEDSAMYFCASSEAGTGPTGELFFGEGSRLTVL.

The chain employs TRBV9 and TRBJ2-2; D possibly corresponds to TRBD2 (5 bases). V gave up 0 bases and J gave up 7 bases, with 10 bases separating them. Germline V gene sequence: CDR1 SGDLS, CDR2 YYNGEE. This CDR3 is 14 amino acids long. The CDR3 DNA reads TGTGCCAGCAGCGTAGATTCGGGGTACGGGGAGCTGTTTTTT. This translates into CASSVDSGYGELFF. The full variable domain, completed using reference TRBV9 and TRBJ2-2, is DSGVTQTPKHLITATGQRVTLRCSPRSGDLSVYWYQQSLDQGLQFLIQYYNGEERAKGNILERFSAQQFPDLHSELNLSSLELGDSALYFCASSVDSGYGELFFGEGSRLTVL.

V is TRBV9 and J is TRBJ1-6, with a tentative D call TRBD1 (5 bases). CDR1 is SGDLS, CDR2 YYNGEE, per germline. V was trimmed by 1 base and J by 6 bases, leaving 11 bases between them. The CDR3 length is 15 residues. For the CDR3, the DNA is TGTGCCAGCAGCGTATACCGGGACCTTAATTCACCCCTCCACTTT. Protein sequence: CASSVYRDLNSPLHF.

J is TRBJ2-5 and V is TRBV6-6, with D possibly matching TRBD1 (6 bases). Germline V CDR1 and CDR2: MNHNY, SVGAGI (reference sequence). The germline V and J ends were trimmed by 7 bases and 4 bases, with 7 bases remaining between them. The CDR3 loop spans 11 amino acids. The CDR3 loop reads CASTRGETQYF. The CDR3 DNA reads as TGTGCCAGCACCAGGGGAGAGACCCAGTACTTC.

The genes are TRBV27 and TRBJ2-3; perhaps TRBD2 as D (6 bases). The CDR3 sequence is 14 residues long. The V end was cut by 6 bases, the J end by 5 bases, with 15 bases between. CDR1 MNHEY and CDR2 SMNVEV come from the germline V gene (reference sequence). CDR3 nucleotides: TGTGCCAGCAGCCCCGGGTATAGCGGAGATACGCAGTATTTT. It encodes CASSPGYSGDTQYF.

This clone has just one count. The V gene is TRBV27, the J gene TRBJ2-3; 12 bases fit TRBD2. Germline CDR1 and CDR2: MNHEY and SMNVEV (reference sequence). CDR3 length: 16 amino acids. Germline trimming cut 5 bases from V and 5 bases from J; bases unmatched to any gene: 8. CDR3 in DNA: TGTGCCAGCAGTCTCCGACTAGCGGGGGAGGGAGATACGCAGTATTTT. As protein: CASSLRLAGEGDTQYF.

The V gene is TRBV19, the J gene TRBJ2-2, with D uncertain. Per the germline V gene, CDR1 is LNHDA and CDR2 is SQIVND (reference sequence). This CDR3 region has 13 residues. Trimming took off 4 bases at V and 8 bases at J, with 11 bases between the two ends. CDR3 DNA sequence: TGTGCCAGTAGTACGCCTTATCGGGGGGAGCTGTTTTTT. Protein: CASSTPYRGELFF.

The rearrangement links TRBV15 to TRBJ2-3; D might be TRBD2 (6 bases). The ends were cut back, 0 bases at V and 4 bases at J, with 8 bases in the middle. The CDR3 totals 14 residues. CDR1 is LNHNV and CDR2 is YYDKDF in the germline V gene (reference sequence). In DNA form, the CDR3 reads TGTGCCACCAGCAGAGACAGGGAGGCAGATACGCAGTATTTT. Translation: CATSRDREADTQYF.

This chain uses TRBV29-1 with TRBJ2-1; no clear D. V gave up 4 bases and J gave up 8 bases, with 6 bases separating them. Looked up from germline, CDR1 is SQVTM and CDR2 is ANQGSEA. The CDR3 spans 10 residues. CDR3 amino acids: CSVVFYEQFF. The CDR3 DNA follows: TGCAGCGTTGTTTTCTATGAGCAGTTCTTC.

The V call is TRBV19, the J call TRBJ1-5; TRBD1 matches 8 bases. CDR1 and CDR2 from the germline V gene are LNHDA and SQIVND (reference sequence). The CDR3 contains 14 residues. The V and J ends lost 3 bases and 4 bases, in that order; junction bases with no gene match: 2. The CDR3 DNA sequence: TGTGCCAGTAGTATCCGGGACAGGAATCAGCCCCAGCATTTT. It is translated as CASSIRDRNQPQHF.

This chain joins TRBV27 and TRBJ2-7; no firm D call. This CDR3 contains 13 residues. Trimming cost V 4 bases and J 7 bases, with 14 bases left between them. CDR1 and CDR2 from the germline V gene are MNHEY and SMNVEV (reference sequence). CDR3 nucleotides: TGTGCCAGCAGTTCACGACGGGTTAGGGAGCAGTACTTC. Protein product: CASSSRRVREQYF.

The chain couples TRBV9 to TRBJ1-1; 11 bases agree with TRBD1. Germline CDR1 reads SGDLS; CDR2 reads YYNGEE. V shed 0 bases, J shed 3 bases, and the junction held 13 bases outside the gene matches. The CDR3 extends over 19 amino acids. The CDR3 loop is CASSVAPGQGANLDTEAFF. DNA of the CDR3: TGTGCCAGCAGCGTAGCTCCCGGACAGGGGGCAAATTTGGACACTGAAGCTTTCTTT.

The chain links TRBV2 to TRBJ2-7; maybe TRBD1 (5 bases). The germline V gene encodes CDR1 SNHLY and CDR2 FYNNEI. The CDR3 totals 12 residues. V lost 4 bases, J lost 3 bases, and 7 bases lay in between. The CDR3 sequence is CASSGQGYEQYF. CDR3 DNA: TGTGCCAGCAGTGGCCAGGGCTACGAGCAGTACTTC.

The chain has TRBV19 and TRBJ1-2; maybe TRBD1 (6 bases). Germline V gene data show CDR1 as LNHDA and CDR2 as SQIVND (reference sequence). The ends were cut back, 2 bases at V and 0 bases at J, with 10 bases in the middle. The CDR3 length is 15 residues. In DNA form, the CDR3 reads TGTGCCAGTAGTATATGGGACACAACTAACTATGGCTACACCTTC. Translating it yields CASSIWDTTNYGYTF.

The rearrangement uses TRBV5-1 and TRBJ2-7, with TRBD1 matching 8 bases. The CDR3 totals 14 residues. Looked up from germline, CDR1 is SGHRS and CDR2 is YFSETQ. V was pared by 5 bases and J by 3 bases, with 7 bases of the junction left unmatched. The CDR3 DNA sequence: TGCGCCAGCAGTACTATGGACAGGGACTACGAGCAGTACTTC. Protein product: CASSTMDRDYEQYF.

This chain connects TRBV6-5 to TRBJ1-1, with D unclear. This CDR3 region has 11 residues. V dropped 10 bases and J dropped 5 bases, with 11 bases sitting between them. Germline lookup yields CDR1 MNHEY and CDR2 SVGAGI. CDR3 coding DNA: TGTGCCACGCGGGATTGGACTGAAGCTTTCTTT. Residues: CATRDWTEAFF.

V gene TRBV6-6 combines with J gene TRBJ2-4, with D tentatively TRBD1 or TRBD2 (5 bases each). CDR3 length equals 16 residues. Germline-derived CDR1 and CDR2 are MNHNY and SVGAGI (reference sequence). Trimming shortened V by 8 bases and J by 7 bases, and 24 bases separated the two germline ends. The CDR3 loop reads CASRLSVTERLNIQYF. In nucleotides, the CDR3 is TGTGCCAGCCGTTTAAGCGTGACAGAGCGGTTGAACATTCAGTACTTC.

The chain joins TRBV2 to TRBJ1-1, with unresolved D. The CDR3 has 15 amino acids. V was cut by 2 bases and J by 2 bases, with 12 bases left in between. Looked up from germline, CDR1 is SNHLY and CDR2 is FYNNEI. The chain's CDR3 is CASSERVTGNTEAFF. CDR3 sequence (DNA): TGTGCCAGCAGTGAAAGGGTCACCGGCAACACTGAAGCTTTCTTT.